Listed below are T cell receptor beta chains from one sample, sequenced in a study of ipilimumab plus nivolumab after autologous stem cell transplantation. Libraries were prepared by immunoSEQ multiplex PCR; TCRdb keeps only in-frame clonotypes and omits some of them. Of about 84,000 clones listed, more than 80% are singletons. Sample: PBMCs, taken in a trial of ipilimumab plus nivolumab as post-transplant consolidation. The receptors were gathered from a male donor with diffuse large B-cell lymphoma. Each CDR3 is given with its conserved first and last residue. The D gene is left open where the match is weak. Clone size is stated in some rows and not others, as once, few, many or a class when expanded.

V gene	D gene	J gene	clone size	CDR3 DNA	CDR3 protein
TRBV5-4	.	TRBJ2-5	once	TGTGCCAGCAGCTTAGACGCCGGGACTCTAGAGACCCAGTACTTC	CASSLDAGTLETQYF
TRBV7-9	TRBD1	TRBJ1-3	few	TGTGCCAGCAGCCCAACAGGGGAAGGAAACACCATATATTTT	CASSPTGEGNTIYF
TRBV18	.	TRBJ2-7	few	TGTGCCAGCCAATATGACAGCAACTCCTACGAGCAGTACTTC	CASQYDSNSYEQYF
TRBV18	TRBD1	TRBJ1-1	.	TGTGCCAGCTCACCTAGACAGGGCCGGCACACTGAAGCTTTCTTT	CASSPRQGRHTEAFF
TRBV5-1	TRBD1	TRBJ1-1	.	TGCGCCAGCAGCTTGGGGACAGGAGGCACTGAAGCTTTCTTT	CASSLGTGGTEAFF
TRBV5-1	TRBD2	TRBJ2-7	once	TGCGCCAGCACAGGGACTAGTTCCTACGAGCAGTACTTC	CASTGTSSYEQYF
TRBV5-1	TRBD1	TRBJ2-2	once	TGCGCCAGCAGCCCCAGGGGGCTTAACACCGGGGAGCTGTTTTTT	CASSPRGLNTGELFF
TRBV7-6	.	TRBJ2-1	once	TGTGCCAGCAGCTTAGGTGGGGCCCCTGTCGAGCAGTTCTTC	CASSLGGAPVEQFF
TRBV6-5	.	TRBJ1-1	.	TGTGCCAGCAGTTACATGGGGACTGTCGGCGTAGCTTTCTTT	CASSYMGTVGVAFF
TRBV6-6	.	TRBJ2-1	.	TGTGCCAGCAGTGCCAGGAATGAGCAGTTCTTC	CASSARNEQFF
TRBV4-2	TRBD2	TRBJ2-3	.	TGTGCCAGCAGCCAGTTAGCGGGGGGCACAGATACGCAGTATTTT	CASSQLAGGTDTQYF